The source of this T cell receptor beta chain is a study of blood T cell repertoires in COVID-19. Study overall: Samples taken during acute and convalescent COVID-19 were collected in the United States, Italy and Spain.

As processed by the authors: Amplification with reference gene primers provided the estimates of nucleated cell counts. Sequenced by immunoSEQ multiplex PCR; TCRdb stores in-frame clones only, minus some. V and J calls and clone size are given by that table; D and trimming were obtained from the DNA. The repertoire consists of about 120,000 clones, with roughly 79% occurring once and the leading ten covering more than 9%. The V gene's germline CDR1 is SGHRS and CDR2 YFSETQ. V lost 0 bases to trimming and J lost 1 base, with 7 bases between them. The CDR3 totals 14 residues. This sequence joins TRBV5-1 and TRBJ1-1; D is unresolved. This TCR was recovered from a human donor in a cohort sampled during active COVID-19. The sequenced material came from peripheral blood. CDR3 amino acids: CASSLDSGNTEAFF. CDR3 bases: TGCGCCAGCAGCTTGGATTCCGGGAACACTGAAGCTTTCTTT.